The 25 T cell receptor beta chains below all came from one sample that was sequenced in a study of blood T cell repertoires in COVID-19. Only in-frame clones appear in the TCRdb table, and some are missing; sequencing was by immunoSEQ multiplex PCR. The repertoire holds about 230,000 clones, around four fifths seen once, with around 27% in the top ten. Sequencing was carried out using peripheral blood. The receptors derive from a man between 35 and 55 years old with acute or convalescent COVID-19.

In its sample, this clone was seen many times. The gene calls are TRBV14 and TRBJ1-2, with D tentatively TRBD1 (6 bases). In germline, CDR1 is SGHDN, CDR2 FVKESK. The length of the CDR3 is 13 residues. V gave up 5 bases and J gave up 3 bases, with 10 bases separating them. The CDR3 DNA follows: TGTGCCAGCAGCAGGGACACTGACTATGGCTACACCTTC. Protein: CASSRDTDYGYTF.

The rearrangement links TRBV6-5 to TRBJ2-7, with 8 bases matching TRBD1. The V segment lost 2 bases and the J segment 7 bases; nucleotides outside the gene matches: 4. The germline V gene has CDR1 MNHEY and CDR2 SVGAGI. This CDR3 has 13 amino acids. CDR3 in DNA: TGTGCCAGCAGTTACCGGACAGGGAAAGAGCAGTACTTC. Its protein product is CASSYRTGKEQYF.

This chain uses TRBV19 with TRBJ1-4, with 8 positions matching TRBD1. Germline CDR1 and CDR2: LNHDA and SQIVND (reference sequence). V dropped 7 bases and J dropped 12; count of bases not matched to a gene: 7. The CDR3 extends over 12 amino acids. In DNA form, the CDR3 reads TGTGCCAGTAAATTACAGGGGGGGCAACTGTTTTTT. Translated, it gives CASKLQGGQLFF.

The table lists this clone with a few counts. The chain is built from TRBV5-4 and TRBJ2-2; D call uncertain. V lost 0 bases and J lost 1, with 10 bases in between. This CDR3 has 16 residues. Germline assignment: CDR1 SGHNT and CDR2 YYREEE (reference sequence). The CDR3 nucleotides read TGTGCCAGCAGCTTGGGAGGTCAGATGAACACCGGGGAGCTGTTTTTT. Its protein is CASSLGGQMNTGELFF.

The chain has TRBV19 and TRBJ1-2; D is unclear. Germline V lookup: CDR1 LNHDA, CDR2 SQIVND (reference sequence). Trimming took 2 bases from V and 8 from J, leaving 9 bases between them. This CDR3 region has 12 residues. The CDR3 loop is CASSIQMGGYTF. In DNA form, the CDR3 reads TGTGCCAGTAGTATACAGATGGGCGGCTACACCTTC.

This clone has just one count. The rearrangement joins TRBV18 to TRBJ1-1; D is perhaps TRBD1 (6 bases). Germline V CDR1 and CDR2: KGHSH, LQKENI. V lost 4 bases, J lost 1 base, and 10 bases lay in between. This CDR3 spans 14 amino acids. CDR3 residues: CASSLKDRNTEAFF. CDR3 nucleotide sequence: TGTGCCAGCTCACTGAAGGACAGGAACACTGAAGCTTTCTTT. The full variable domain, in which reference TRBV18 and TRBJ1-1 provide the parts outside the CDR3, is NAGVMQNPRHLVRRRGQEARLRCSPMKGHSHVYWYRQLPEEGLKFMVYLQKENIIDESGMPKERFSAEFPKEGPSILRIQQVVRGDSAAYFCASSLKDRNTEAFFGQGTRLTVV.

DNA for the CDR3: TGTGCCAGCAGCCGCCCCGCGAGCCCGGGGGAGCTGTTTTTT. This gives the protein CASSRPASPGELFF. This chain links TRBV3-1 (or the pseudogene TRBV3-2) with TRBJ2-2; D call uncertain. This CDR3 spans 14 amino acids. V was cut by 4 bases and J by 8 bases, with 14 bases left in between. CDR1 LGHDT and CDR2 YNNKEL come from the germline V gene (reference sequence).

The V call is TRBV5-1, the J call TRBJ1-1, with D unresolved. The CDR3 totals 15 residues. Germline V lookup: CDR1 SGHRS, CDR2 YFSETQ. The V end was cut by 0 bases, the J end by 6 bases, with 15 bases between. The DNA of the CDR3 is TGCGCCAGCAGCTTGGGTCGGTCAGGCAGCTCTGAAGCTTTCTTT. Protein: CASSLGRSGSSEAFF.

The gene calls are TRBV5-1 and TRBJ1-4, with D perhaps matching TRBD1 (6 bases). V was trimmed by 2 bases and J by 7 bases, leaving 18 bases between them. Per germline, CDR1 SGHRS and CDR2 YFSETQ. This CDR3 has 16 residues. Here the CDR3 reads CASSFRPGGQGEKLFF. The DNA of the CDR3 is TGCGCCAGCAGCTTCCGTCCCGGGGGGCAGGGTGAAAAACTGTTTTTT.

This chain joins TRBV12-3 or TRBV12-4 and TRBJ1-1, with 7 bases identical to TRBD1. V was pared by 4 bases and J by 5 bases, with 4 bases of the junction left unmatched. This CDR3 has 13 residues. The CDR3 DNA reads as TGTGCCAGCAGTTGGGACAGTGAAACTGAAGCTTTCTTT. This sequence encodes CASSWDSETEAFF.

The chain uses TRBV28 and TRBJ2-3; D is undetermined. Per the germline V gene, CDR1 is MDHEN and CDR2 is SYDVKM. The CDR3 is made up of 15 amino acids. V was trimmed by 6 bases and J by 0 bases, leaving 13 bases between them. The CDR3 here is CASSQEGFSTDTQYF. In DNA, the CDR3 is TGTGCCAGCAGCCAGGAAGGATTTAGCACAGATACGCAGTATTTT.

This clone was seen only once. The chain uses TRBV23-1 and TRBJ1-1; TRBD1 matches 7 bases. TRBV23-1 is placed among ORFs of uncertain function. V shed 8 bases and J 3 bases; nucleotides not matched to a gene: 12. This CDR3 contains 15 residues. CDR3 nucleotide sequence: TGCGCCAGCTTTCCCCCCCCCGACAGGGACACTGAAGCTTTCTTT. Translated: CASFPPPDRDTEAFF.

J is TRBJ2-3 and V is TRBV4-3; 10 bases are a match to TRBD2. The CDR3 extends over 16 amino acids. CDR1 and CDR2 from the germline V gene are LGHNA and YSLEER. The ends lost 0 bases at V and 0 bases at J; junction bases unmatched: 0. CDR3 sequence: CASSQEAGGSTDTQYF. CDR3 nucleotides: TGCGCCAGCAGCCAAGAAGCGGGAGGGAGCACAGATACGCAGTATTTT.

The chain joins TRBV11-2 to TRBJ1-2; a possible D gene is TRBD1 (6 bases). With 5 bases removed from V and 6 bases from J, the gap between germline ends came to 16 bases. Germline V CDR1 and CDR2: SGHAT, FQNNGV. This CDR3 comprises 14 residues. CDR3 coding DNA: TGTGCCAGCAGCCCGTTGACAGGTCGGGATGGCTACACCTTC. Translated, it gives CASSPLTGRDGYTF.

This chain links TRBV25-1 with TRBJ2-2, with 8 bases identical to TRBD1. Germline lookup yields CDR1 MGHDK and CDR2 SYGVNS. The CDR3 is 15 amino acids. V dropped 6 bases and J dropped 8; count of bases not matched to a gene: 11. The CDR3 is CASSRETGVAGELFF. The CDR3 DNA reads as TGTGCCAGCAGCCGGGAGACAGGGGTAGCGGGGGAGCTGTTTTTT.

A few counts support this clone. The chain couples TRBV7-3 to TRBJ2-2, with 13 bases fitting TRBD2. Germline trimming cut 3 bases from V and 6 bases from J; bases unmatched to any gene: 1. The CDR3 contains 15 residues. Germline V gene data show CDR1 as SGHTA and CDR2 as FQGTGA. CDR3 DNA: TGTGCCAGCAGCTTCGGACTAGCGGGAGCCGGGGAGCTGTTTTTT. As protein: CASSFGLAGAGELFF.

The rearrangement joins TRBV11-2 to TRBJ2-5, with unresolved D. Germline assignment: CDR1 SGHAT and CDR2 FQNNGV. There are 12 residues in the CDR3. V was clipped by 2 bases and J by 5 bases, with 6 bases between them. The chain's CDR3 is CASSLRSETQYF. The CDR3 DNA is TGTGCCAGCAGCTTACGGTCGGAGACCCAGTACTTC.

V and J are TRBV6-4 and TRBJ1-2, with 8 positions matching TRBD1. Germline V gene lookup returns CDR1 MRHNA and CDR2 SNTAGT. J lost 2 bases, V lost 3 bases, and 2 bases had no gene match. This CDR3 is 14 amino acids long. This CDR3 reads CASSETGANYGYTF. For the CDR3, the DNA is TGTGCCAGCAGTGAGACAGGGGCAAACTATGGCTACACCTTC.

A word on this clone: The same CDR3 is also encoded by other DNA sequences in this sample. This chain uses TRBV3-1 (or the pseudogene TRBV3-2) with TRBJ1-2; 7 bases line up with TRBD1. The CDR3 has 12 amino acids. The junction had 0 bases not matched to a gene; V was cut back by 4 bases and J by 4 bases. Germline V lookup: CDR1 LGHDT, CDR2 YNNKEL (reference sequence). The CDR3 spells CASSPGGYGYTF. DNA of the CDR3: TGTGCCAGCAGCCCAGGGGGCTATGGCTACACCTTC.

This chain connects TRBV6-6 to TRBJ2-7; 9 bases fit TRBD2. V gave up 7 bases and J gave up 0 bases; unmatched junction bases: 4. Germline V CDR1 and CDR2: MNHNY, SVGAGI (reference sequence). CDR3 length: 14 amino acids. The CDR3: CASIPAGGSYEQYF. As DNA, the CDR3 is TGTGCCAGCATTCCAGCGGGAGGCTCCTACGAGCAGTACTTC.

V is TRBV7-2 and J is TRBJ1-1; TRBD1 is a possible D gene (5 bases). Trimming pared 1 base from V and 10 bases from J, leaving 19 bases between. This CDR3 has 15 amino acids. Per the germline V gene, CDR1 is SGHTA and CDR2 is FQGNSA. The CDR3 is CASSLVGHRGTLAFF. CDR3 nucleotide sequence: TGTGCCAGCAGCTTAGTAGGACACAGAGGGACTCTAGCTTTCTTT.

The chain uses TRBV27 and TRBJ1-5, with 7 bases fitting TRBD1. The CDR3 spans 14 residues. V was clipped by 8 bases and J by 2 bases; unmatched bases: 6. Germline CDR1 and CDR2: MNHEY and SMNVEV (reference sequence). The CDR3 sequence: CASCRDRGNQPQHF. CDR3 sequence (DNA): TGTGCCAGCTGTCGCGACAGGGGCAATCAGCCCCAGCATTTT.

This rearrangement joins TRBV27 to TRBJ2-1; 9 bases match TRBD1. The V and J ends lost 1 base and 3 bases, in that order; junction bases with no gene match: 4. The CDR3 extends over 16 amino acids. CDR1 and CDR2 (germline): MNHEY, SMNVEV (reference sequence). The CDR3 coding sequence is TGTGCCAGCAGTTTATACAGGGGGCTTCTCTACAATGAGCAGTTCTTC. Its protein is CASSLYRGLLYNEQFF.

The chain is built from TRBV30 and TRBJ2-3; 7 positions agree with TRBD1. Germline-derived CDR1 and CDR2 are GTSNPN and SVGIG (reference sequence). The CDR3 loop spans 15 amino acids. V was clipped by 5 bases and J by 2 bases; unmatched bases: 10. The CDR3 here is CAWGRTGLVTDTQYF. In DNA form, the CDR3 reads TGTGCCTGGGGGCGGACAGGCCTGGTCACAGATACGCAGTATTTT. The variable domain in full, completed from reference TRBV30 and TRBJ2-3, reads SQTIHQWPATLVQPVGSPLSLECTVEGTSNPNLYWYRQAAGRGLQLLFYSVGIGQISSEVPQNLSASRPQDRQFILSSKKLLLSDSGFYLCAWGRTGLVTDTQYFGPGTRLTVL.

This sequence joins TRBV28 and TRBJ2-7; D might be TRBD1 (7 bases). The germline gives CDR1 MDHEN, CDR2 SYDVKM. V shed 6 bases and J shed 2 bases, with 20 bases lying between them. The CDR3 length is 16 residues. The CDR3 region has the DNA TGTGCCAGCAGCCCCCCCGGAGGGGGCGGACCCTACGAGCAGTACTTC. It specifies CASSPPGGGGPYEQYF.